The 4 T cell receptor beta chains below come from one sample, sequenced in a study of radiation and T cells in renal cell carcinoma. The table came from immunoSEQ multiplex PCR; TCRdb's copy has only in-frame clones and leaves some out. The sample holds 130,000 to 150,000 clones, 65% to 90% seen once. As to time point: blood 4 weeks post-SBRT, at nephrectomy. The treatment is: 15 Gy SBRT to primary tumor, nephrectomy 4 weeks later. Specimen: blood, collected from a patient whose treatment included radiotherapy and nephrectomy. All receptors come from a woman between 45 and 60 years old with renal cell carcinoma.

This sequence joins TRBV5-8 and TRBJ1-2; 7 bases fit TRBD1. Germline CDR1 reads SGHTS; CDR2 reads YDEGEE. Trimming at V came to 4 bases and at J to 6 bases, leaving 9 bases not matched to a gene. The CDR3 sequence is 14 residues long. CDR3 nucleotide sequence: TGTGCCAGCAGCCCGGTAAGGGGGCAGCATGGCTACACCTTC. Protein product: CASSPVRGQHGYTF.

The chain recombines TRBV6-6 with TRBJ2-4; D is undetermined. Germline CDR1 MNHNY, CDR2 SVGAGI (reference sequence). The CDR3 sequence is 14 residues long. The ends were cut back, 6 bases at V and 0 bases at J, with 9 bases in the middle. The DNA of the CDR3 is TGTGCCAGCAGCCAAGAAATAGCCAAAAACATTCAGTACTTC. As protein: CASSQEIAKNIQYF.

CDR3 sequence (DNA): TGTGCCAGCAGCGTAGGGGGGTCTCACAGGGATCAGCCCCAGCATTTT. It yields the protein CASSVGGSHRDQPQHF. This chain joins TRBV9 and TRBJ1-5; D may be TRBD1 (6 bases). Germline values: CDR1 SGDLS, CDR2 YYNGEE. CDR3 length: 16 amino acids. V was clipped by 0 bases and J by 5 bases, with 15 bases between them.

The chain carries TRBV12-5 and TRBJ2-3, with D perhaps TRBD2 (7 bases). Between the trimmed V and J ends, which lost 8 bases and 4 bases, there was a span of 16 bases. Looked up from germline, CDR1 is LGHNT and CDR2 is FRNRAP. This CDR3 contains 14 residues. As DNA, the CDR3 is TGTGCTAGTCCGAGAGGGGGGGTCGCAGATACGCAGTATTTT. Protein product: CASPRGGVADTQYF.